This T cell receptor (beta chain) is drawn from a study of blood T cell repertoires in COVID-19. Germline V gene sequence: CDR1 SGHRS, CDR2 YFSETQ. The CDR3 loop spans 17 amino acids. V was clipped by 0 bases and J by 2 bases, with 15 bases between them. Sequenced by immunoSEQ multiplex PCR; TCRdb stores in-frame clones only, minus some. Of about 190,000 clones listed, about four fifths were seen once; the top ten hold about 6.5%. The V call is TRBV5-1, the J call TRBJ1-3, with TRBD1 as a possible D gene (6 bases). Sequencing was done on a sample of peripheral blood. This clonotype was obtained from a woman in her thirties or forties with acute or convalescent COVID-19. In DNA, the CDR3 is TGCGCCAGCAGCTTGGCCAATATGGCAGGGGCTGGAAACACCATATATTTT. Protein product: CASSLANMAGAGNTIYF.